These 15 T cell receptor beta chains came from one sample sequenced in a study of shared clonotypes between healthy human individuals. The protocol was immunoSEQ multiplex PCR, while the TCRdb copy is restricted to in-frame clones and leaves out a portion. The data hold over 2 million clones, with less than 95% observed a single time. Source material: naive CD4+ T cells from PBMCs. The subset: CD45RA+ positively selected. The receptors come from a man aged 18 to 35 in good health. Some clones in this sample may be carry-over from other donors' samples.

The sample holds a few counts of this clone. The chain carries TRBV9 and TRBJ1-5; D possibly corresponds to TRBD1 (6 bases). Between the trimmed V and J ends, which lost 4 bases and 0 bases, there was a span of 29 bases. There are 21 residues in the CDR3. Germline CDR1 SGDLS, CDR2 YYNGEE. The CDR3 DNA is TGTGCCAGCAGCCGTACCGAGACAGGCCCCGGAACCCGCTATAGCAATCAGCCCCAGCATTTT. This translates into CASSRTETGPGTRYSNQPQHF.

The chain has TRBV9 and TRBJ2-3; D ambiguous. V lost 0 bases and J 4 bases, leaving 9 bases between the germline ends. This CDR3 has 14 amino acids. Per the germline V gene, CDR1 is SGDLS and CDR2 is YYNGEE. Here the CDR3 DNA reads TGTGCCAGCAGCGTAGTGGCAGAATCAGATACGCAGTATTTT. Protein: CASSVVAESDTQYF.

This clone has only one observation. Other nucleotide sequences in the sample specify the same CDR3. The rearrangement joins TRBV2 to TRBJ1-6, with D perhaps matching TRBD1 (6 bases). CDR1 and CDR2 from the germline V gene are SNHLY and FYNNEI. The CDR3 loop spans 13 amino acids. Trimming took off 6 bases at V and 4 bases at J, with 7 bases between the two ends. The CDR3 DNA follows: TGTGCCAGCAGGGGACAATATAATTCACCCCTCCACTTT. Residues: CASRGQYNSPLHF.

The chain combines TRBV11-3 with TRBJ2-2, with 8 bases identical to TRBD2. V gave up 4 bases and J gave up 4 bases; unmatched junction bases: 5. Germline V gene sequence: CDR1 SGHNT, CDR2 YENEEA. The CDR3 spans 15 residues. The CDR3 region is CASSSGGTITGELFF. Written as DNA, the CDR3 is TGTGCCAGCAGCTCGGGGGGGACCATCACCGGGGAGCTGTTTTTT.

About this clone itself: Additional DNA sequences in this sample encode the identical CDR3. This rearrangement joins TRBV9 to TRBJ2-2; D unresolved. The CDR3 loop spans 14 amino acids. From germline, CDR1 is SGDLS and CDR2 YYNGEE. V dropped 0 bases and J dropped 2 bases, with 5 bases sitting between them. The CDR3 DNA is TGTGCCAGCAGCGTAGGTGTTAACACCGGGGAGCTGTTTTTT. Translated: CASSVGVNTGELFF.

The genes are TRBV5-1 and TRBJ2-7, with 7 bases matching TRBD2. Germline assignment: CDR1 SGHRS and CDR2 YFSETQ. Germline trimming cut 7 bases from V and 2 bases from J; bases unmatched to any gene: 12. The CDR3 has 15 amino acids. In DNA form, the CDR3 reads TGCGCCAGCTCTCCTATAACTAGCGACCCCTACGAGCAGTACTTC. It encodes CASSPITSDPYEQYF.

The chain uses TRBV19 and TRBJ1-2; D is possibly TRBD1 (5 bases). The CDR3 is 15 residues long. Trimming left V 7 bases short and J 4 bases short, with 19 bases between. Germline CDR1 is LNHDA and CDR2 is SQIVND (reference sequence). The CDR3 region has the DNA TGTGCCAGTACCCCCGGGACTCAGAGGGCCTATGGCTACACCTTC. As protein: CASTPGTQRAYGYTF.

V gene TRBV2 combines with J gene TRBJ2-1; TRBD2 agrees at 8 bases. The V gene end was trimmed by 9 bases and the J gene end by 5 bases; junction bases not matched to a gene: 6. The CDR3 is 13 residues long. CDR1 is SNHLY and CDR2 is FYNNEI in the germline V gene. The CDR3 DNA is TGTGCCAGTTTACTAGCGGAAGACAATGAGCAGTTCTTC. Translated, it gives CASLLAEDNEQFF.

The gene calls are TRBV25-1 and TRBJ2-4; no clear D. The CDR3 spans 12 residues. From germline, CDR1 is MGHDK and CDR2 SYGVNS. The V end lost 4 bases, the J end lost 9 bases, and 10 bases lay between the germline ends. The CDR3 protein is CASSAIKSIQYF. The CDR3 nucleotides read TGTGCCAGCAGTGCCATAAAGTCCATTCAGTACTTC.

The genes are TRBV28 and TRBJ2-7; the D call may be TRBD1 or TRBD2 (5 bases each). Trimming removed 3 bases from V and 5 bases from J, with 14 bases in between. CDR3 length: 14 amino acids. Germline assignment: CDR1 MDHEN and CDR2 SYDVKM. CDR3 in DNA: TGTGCCAGCAGTTTGAGGGGTGATGGGCACGAGCAGTACTTC. This translates into CASSLRGDGHEQYF.

The J gene is TRBJ2-7, the V gene TRBV30, with D perhaps TRBD1 or TRBD2 (6 bases each). This CDR3 comprises 14 residues. Per the germline V gene, CDR1 is GTSNPN and CDR2 is SVGIG (reference sequence). V was shortened by 4 bases and J by 0 bases, with 13 bases between the two germline ends. CDR3: CAWTLGGNSYEQYF. CDR3 in DNA: TGTGCCTGGACCCTAGGGGGGAACTCCTACGAGCAGTACTTC. Drawing the rest from reference TRBV30 and TRBJ2-7, the complete variable domain is SQTIHQWPATLVQPVGSPLSLECTVEGTSNPNLYWYRQAAGRGLQLLFYSVGIGQISSEVPQNLSASRPQDRQFILSSKKLLLSDSGFYLCAWTLGGNSYEQYFGPGTRLTVT.

With respect to this clone: Other DNA sequences from this sample encode an identical CDR3 as well. The chain carries TRBV5-1 and TRBJ1-1, with unresolved D. V was cut by 0 bases and J by 0 bases, with 6 bases left in between. Germline loops: CDR1 SGHRS, CDR2 YFSETQ. The CDR3 length is 14 residues. Here the CDR3 DNA reads TGCGCCAGCAGCTTGGGACCTATGAACACTGAAGCTTTCTTT. Amino acid sequence: CASSLGPMNTEAFF.

V is TRBV9 and J is TRBJ1-2; D is ambiguous. The length of the CDR3 is 14 residues. The V gene lost 2 bases and the J gene lost 2 bases, with 10 bases spanning the gap. Looked up from germline, CDR1 is SGDLS and CDR2 is YYNGEE. CDR3 sequence reads: CASSVIGVNYGYTF. CDR3 DNA: TGTGCCAGCAGCGTTATCGGCGTAAACTATGGCTACACCTTC.

The chain carries TRBV7-3 and TRBJ1-1, with TRBD1 as a possible D gene (6 bases). Germline CDR1 and CDR2: SGHTA and FQGTGA. CDR3 length equals 17 residues. The germline V and J ends were trimmed by 2 bases and 6 bases, with 22 bases remaining between them. This CDR3 is CASSLVGAVGQSSEAFF. The CDR3 DNA reads TGTGCCAGCAGCTTAGTAGGTGCGGTTGGACAGAGTTCTGAAGCTTTCTTT.

The chain has TRBV10-3 and TRBJ2-3; no clear D gene. Deletions cut 2 bases from V and 4 bases from J, with 16 bases between. This CDR3 has 16 amino acids. Germline CDR1 is ENHRY and CDR2 is SYGVKD. Here the CDR3 reads CAISELARGVADTQYF. The CDR3 DNA follows: TGTGCCATCAGTGAGCTCGCCCGAGGAGTGGCAGATACGCAGTATTTT.